The next 11 T cell receptor beta chains were all read from a single sample in a study of T cells in Graves' hyperthyroidism and ophthalmopathy (dated by TCRdb to the late 2010s). Receptors were amplified or captured by multiplex PCR. Sequencing was performed on an Illumina HiSeq 2000. TCR beta CDR3 regions were amplified from RNA transcripts. The first round of RT-PCR for the TCR CDR3 was performed with the HTBI primer set and the Qiagen OneStep RT-PCR kit. TCRdb trimmed public reads at Q25 via fastp, called clones via MiXCR and kept in-frame beta chains. Entries are consolidated by CDR3 protein sequence, retaining the most common genes and DNA. This sample gives 800,000 or so distinct CDR3 sequences in total; about two fifths of them show up just once. Together, the top ten hold 8% to 9% of the sample. The source material was blood. These receptor sequences come from a man aged 18 to 35 with Graves' hyperthyroidism.

The chain has TRBV12-3 or TRBV12-4 and TRBJ2-5, with 8 bases aligning to TRBD2. The CDR3 loop spans 14 amino acids. The V segment lost 11 bases and the J segment 5 bases; nucleotides outside the gene matches: 13. CDR3 bases: TGTGCCCGGGGGGGCGACAGTCGTCTGGAGACCCAGTACTTC. Residues: CARGGDSRLETQYF.

This clonotype was seen just once. As DNA, the CDR3 is TGTGCCAGCAGCTCGGCGACAGGGGCAACTAGCGGGGGCAGCTCCTACGAGCAGTACTTC. The encoded protein is CASSSATGATSGGSSYEQYF. The V gene is TRBV5-5, the J gene TRBJ2-7; TRBD2 aligns across 11 bases. With 3 bases clipped from V and 0 bases from J, the junction kept 17 bases outside the gene matches. The CDR3 has 20 residues. Germline CDR1 SGHKS, CDR2 YYEKEE (reference sequence).

In nucleotides, the CDR3 is TGTGCCAGCAGTTACGAGGGAACCCAGTACTTC. Translation: CASSYEGTQYF. J is TRBJ2-5 and V is TRBV7-9, with D possibly being TRBD2 (5 bases). V dropped 6 bases and J dropped 8 bases, with 10 bases sitting between them. Per germline, CDR1 SEHNR and CDR2 FQNEAQ (reference sequence). This CDR3 spans 11 amino acids.

In its sample, this clonotype was seen many times. This chain connects TRBV7-9 to TRBJ1-1; D ambiguous. The CDR3 runs to 13 residues. V was pared by 1 base and J by 6 bases, with 9 bases between. Germline CDR1 SEHNR, CDR2 FQNEAQ (reference sequence). Written as DNA, the CDR3 is TGTGCCAGCAGCTTAGTCGGTGGACCTGAAGCTTTCTTT. Its translation: CASSLVGGPEAFF.

This clonotype has a handful of counts. The chain combines TRBV20-1 with TRBJ2-5; D is perhaps TRBD1 (6 bases). Looked up from germline, CDR1 is DFQATT and CDR2 is SNEGSKA (reference sequence). The CDR3 has 15 amino acids. The germline V and J ends were trimmed by 3 bases and 0 bases, with 14 bases remaining between them. The CDR3 here is CSARKLRDNQETQYF. In DNA, the CDR3 is TGCAGTGCTAGGAAGCTACGGGACAACCAAGAGACCCAGTACTTC.

This clonotype was detected a few times. The chain couples TRBV20-1 to TRBJ1-1; D not resolved. CDR3 length: 13 residues. Trimming took 0 bases from V and 7 from J, leaving 12 bases between them. Germline CDR1 and CDR2: DFQATT and SNEGSKA (reference sequence). The DNA of the CDR3 is TGCAGTGCTAGAGAGGGGAATACAGTTGAAGCTTTCTTT. Its translation is CSAREGNTVEAFF.

This clonotype is a singleton in its sample. V is TRBV11-2 and J is TRBJ1-1; TRBD1 is a possible D gene (5 bases). The CDR3 contains 12 residues. V lost 2 bases and J lost 6, with 7 bases in between. Germline V gene lookup returns CDR1 SGHAT and CDR2 FQNNGV. The CDR3 here is CASSLWGPEAFF. In DNA, the CDR3 is TGTGCCAGCAGCTTATGGGGCCCTGAAGCTTTCTTT.

The V and J genes are TRBV20-1 and TRBJ2-5; D is tentatively TRBD1 or TRBD2 (7 bases each). The CDR3 contains 16 residues. The germline V gene encodes CDR1 DFQATT and CDR2 SNEGSKA (reference sequence). V was cut by 0 bases and J by 2 bases, with 16 bases left in between. The CDR3 nucleotides read TGCAGTGCTAGAGATAGACAGGGAGGGACTCAAGAGACCCAGTACTTC. This encodes CSARDRQGGTQETQYF.

The sample holds many counts of this clonotype. The CDR3 here is CASSSDIHGYTF. In nucleotides, the CDR3 is TGTGCCAGCAGCTCGGACATCCATGGCTACACCTTC. This chain joins TRBV12-3 or TRBV12-4 and TRBJ1-2, with a weak D call TRBD1 (5 bases). V was cut by 6 bases and J by 6 bases, with 11 bases left in between. This CDR3 contains 12 residues.

To note about this clonotype: A much more abundant neighbour one base away suggests this may be a read error. This sequence joins TRBV6-1 and TRBJ2-7; D remains unclear. Germline V gene lookup returns CDR1 MNHNS and CDR2 SASEGT. This CDR3 spans 12 amino acids. The germline V and J ends were trimmed by 6 bases and 3 bases, with 9 bases remaining between them. The CDR3 bases are TGTGCCAGCAGAGGGTTTGACTACGAGCAGTACTTC. It is translated as CASRGFDYEQYF.

Details on this clonotype: At one end the junction does not follow the germline gene, possibly because of a read error. This rearrangement joins TRBV7-7 to TRBJ2-5; no clear D gene. Germline V gives CDR1 SSHAT, CDR2 FNYEAQ (reference sequence). CDR3 size: 13 residues. CDR3 DNA sequence: TGTGCTAGAGACGCGAGAAGCGATGAGACCCGGTACTTC. Translation: CARDARSDETRYF. Looking up the rest from reference TRBV7-7 and TRBJ2-5 gives the full variable domain: GAGVSQSPRYKVTKRGQDVTLRCDPISSHATLYWYQQALGQGPEFLTYFNYEAQPDKSGLPSDRFSAERPEGSISTLTIQRTEQRDSAMYRCARDARSDETRYFGPGTRLLVL.